This record concerns one TCR beta chain sequence. RNA totalling 0.5 to 1 ug underwent reverse transcription with random hexamers. The amplification used immunoSEQ multiplex PCR on TCR beta CDR3; it spanned 54 Vbeta and 13 Jbeta. TCRdb fed the immunoSEQ multiplex PCR reads into MiXCR, producing one record per CDR3 protein. The table includes about 120,000 distinct CDR3 sequences, 85% to 95% detected once. This sample is part of a study of CD8 T cells in Susac syndrome. The germline gives CDR1 SEHNR, CDR2 FQNEAQ (reference sequence). This CDR3 spans 13 amino acids. V was clipped by 5 bases and J by 0 bases, with 8 bases between them.

The chain combines TRBV7-9 with TRBJ2-7; D is ambiguous. The specimen was CD8+ T cells from PBMCs. This TCR was sampled from a human donor with Susac syndrome. The CDR3 DNA is TGTGCCAGCAGCCATCCGTCCTCCTACGAGCAGTACTTC. Translation: CASSHPSSYEQYF.